This T cell receptor beta chain was captured by sequencing in a study of cytomegalovirus exposure and HLA in healthy donors. In the study overall: Tens of millions of unique TCR sequences came from HLA-typed donors in an early release.

The CDR3 spans 16 residues. A note on this clone: The antigen remains undetermined.

This PCR relied on a set of 60 Vbeta primers and 13 Jbeta primers. Sequenced by immunoSEQ multiplex PCR; TCRdb stores in-frame clones only, minus some. The table lists approximately 150,000 clones, about 73% of them singletons, with 13% in the top ten. Whole-study results and caveats: Within an earlier analysis, most TCR beta V segments proved productive either about 87% or about 30% of the time.

The chain carries TRBV21-1 and TRBJ1-2; the table's D gene call, TRBD1, was not cross checked with the DNA. TRBV21-1 is a pseudogene segment. This sequence was found in a woman between 45 and 65 years old in good health and CMV-seropositive. Material: PBMCs. The CDR3 loop reads CASSKKRDRGGYGYTF. The CDR3 region has the DNA TGTGCCAGCAGCAAAAAAAGGGACAGGGGTGGGTATGGCTACACCTTC.